The 29 T cell receptor beta chains in this list originate from one sample, sequenced in a study of Ad26.COV2.S vaccination and SARS-CoV-2 variants. Libraries were prepared by immunoSEQ multiplex PCR; TCRdb keeps only in-frame clonotypes and omits some of them. The data show 400,000 or so clones, around nine tenths seen once. The treatment was: roughly 19 received Ad26.COV2.S at low or high dose, single or two shots; several received placebo; per-sample allocation not given. Samples analyzed were those drawn on day 63 after the first vaccine or placebo injection. The sequences come from peripheral blood, collected in a trial of Ad26.COV2.S vaccine versus placebo. These receptors all stem from a person between 18 and 59 years old who received the Ad26.COV2.S COVID-19 vaccine or a placebo.

The chain uses TRBV7-2 and TRBJ2-1; 8 bases agree with TRBD2. The CDR3 covers 15 residues. Per the germline V gene, CDR1 is SGHTA and CDR2 is FQGNSA. The junction had 10 bases not matched to a gene; V was cut back by 6 bases and J by 6 bases. The chain's CDR3 is CASRFVREGSNEQFF. CDR3 sequence (DNA): TGTGCCAGCAGATTTGTCCGGGAGGGGAGCAATGAGCAGTTCTTC.

This clone was observed a single time. The chain combines TRBV6-4 with TRBJ1-6; D gene unclear. This CDR3 comprises 13 residues. Germline values: CDR1 MRHNA, CDR2 SNTAGT. The V end was cut by 0 bases, the J end by 13 bases, with 10 bases between. This CDR3 is CASSDSRQGPLHF. In DNA form, the CDR3 reads TGTGCCAGCAGTGACTCCCGGCAAGGCCCCCTCCACTTT.

The V call is TRBV5-4, the J call TRBJ1-2, with no clear D. Germline values: CDR1 SGHNT, CDR2 YYREEE (reference sequence). The CDR3 runs to 15 residues. Trimming took 1 base from V and 0 from J, leaving 10 bases between them. CDR3 DNA: TGTGCCAGCAGCTTGAGTGGCACCCCTAACTATGGCTACACCTTC. This encodes CASSLSGTPNYGYTF.

A single count supports this clone. The chain carries TRBV20-1 and TRBJ1-2; D is unclear. The germline V gene has CDR1 DFQATT and CDR2 SNEGSKA (reference sequence). V gave up 3 bases and J gave up 5 bases, with 10 bases separating them. The CDR3 is 12 amino acids. The DNA for the CDR3 is TGCAGTGCTAGTACGGGTTTATATGGCTACACCTTC. This sequence encodes CSASTGLYGYTF.

The chain combines TRBV4-1 with TRBJ2-1; TRBD2 matches 10 bases. This CDR3 region has 14 residues. Germline V gives CDR1 MGHRA, CDR2 YSYEKL. The ends lost 6 bases at V and 10 bases at J; junction bases unmatched: 9. Written as DNA, the CDR3 is TGCGCCAGCAGAAGAGCGGGGGGGACGGGGGAGCAGTTCTTC. Protein product: CASRRAGGTGEQFF.

The sample holds a few counts of this clone. The genes are TRBV15 and TRBJ2-5; D is perhaps TRBD1 (5 bases). V lost 4 bases, J lost 4 bases, and 16 bases lay in between. The CDR3 has 15 residues. Germline CDR1 reads LNHNV; CDR2 reads YYDKDF (reference sequence). The CDR3: CATSTSGYERETQYF. CDR3 nucleotide sequence: TGTGCCACCAGCACTTCAGGGTATGAGAGAGAGACCCAGTACTTC. Together with reference TRBV15 and TRBJ2-5, the CDR3 gives the full variable domain: DAMVIQNPRYQVTQFGKPVTLSCSQTLNHNVMYWYQQKSSQAPKLLFHYYDKDFNNEADTPDNFQSRRPNTSFCFLDIRSPGLGDTAMYLCATSTSGYERETQYFGPGTRLLVL.

This rearrangement joins TRBV24-1 to TRBJ2-3, with 8 bases identical to TRBD1. The CDR3 has 16 residues. V shed 2 bases and J 0 bases; nucleotides not matched to a gene: 3. CDR1 is KGHDR and CDR2 is SFDVKD in the germline V gene. CDR3 residues: CATSDSGQDSTDTQYF. The CDR3 region has the DNA TGTGCCACCAGTGATTCGGGACAGGATAGCACAGATACGCAGTATTTT.

This clone occurred many times. The J gene is TRBJ2-2, the V gene TRBV19; a possible D gene is TRBD1 (6 bases). Germline V lookup: CDR1 LNHDA, CDR2 SQIVND (reference sequence). V dropped 3 bases and J dropped 3 bases, with 11 bases sitting between them. The length of the CDR3 is 15 residues. The CDR3: CASSIQGIHTGELFF. The CDR3 DNA sequence: TGTGCCAGTAGTATCCAGGGGATACACACCGGGGAGCTGTTTTTT.

The chain employs TRBV5-6 and TRBJ2-3; a possible D gene is TRBD1 (6 bases). The V gene's germline CDR1 is SGHDT and CDR2 YYEEEE. The CDR3 consists of 16 residues. Trimming took off 0 bases at V and 4 bases at J, with 15 bases between the two ends. CDR3 residues: CASSLGVGTSPDTQYF. The CDR3 region has the DNA TGTGCCAGCAGCTTGGGAGTTGGGACATCCCCAGATACGCAGTATTTT.

The chain carries TRBV12-5 and TRBJ2-1; 8 positions match TRBD2. V lost 1 base, J lost 2 bases, and 4 bases stayed unmatched. In germline, CDR1 is LGHNT, CDR2 FRNRAP. The CDR3 has 16 residues. CDR3 nucleotide sequence: TGTGCTAGTGGTTTGGAAGTCGGGGGGGCCTACAATGAGCAGTTCTTC. Translation: CASGLEVGGAYNEQFF.

The sample holds one count of this clone. The gene calls are TRBV5-6 and TRBJ2-5; unclear D gene. CDR3 length: 18 residues. The V gene's germline CDR1 is SGHDT and CDR2 YYEEEE. V gave up 0 bases and J gave up 2 bases, with 20 bases separating them. CDR3 region: CASSLEGVLDPTQETQYF. In DNA form, the CDR3 reads TGTGCCAGCAGCTTGGAAGGCGTCCTCGACCCCACTCAAGAGACCCAGTACTTC.

The rearrangement links TRBV7-9 to TRBJ2-7, with D unclear. CDR3 size: 12 residues. The V and J ends lost 3 bases and 6 bases respectively, with 9 bases between them. The germline CDR1 and CDR2 sequences are SEHNR and FQNEAQ (reference sequence). The CDR3 coding sequence is TGTGCCAGCAGCTTTGTTTCGGGCGAGCAGTACTTC. Residues: CASSFVSGEQYF.

This sequence joins TRBV7-9 and TRBJ1-1, with 8 bases matching TRBD1. CDR1 and CDR2 from the germline V gene are SEHNR and FQNEAQ (reference sequence). This CDR3 spans 14 amino acids. The V and J ends lost 5 bases and 8 bases, in that order; junction bases with no gene match: 10. The CDR3 loop reads CASSGIDRGGEAFF. The CDR3 region has the DNA TGTGCCAGCAGCGGAATCGACAGGGGTGGCGAAGCTTTCTTT.

CDR3: CASKAGGRHGNTIYF. DNA of the CDR3: TGTGCCAGCAAGGCGGGGGGGCGCCATGGAAACACCATATATTTT. The rearrangement uses TRBV6-6 and TRBJ1-3; the D gene is possibly TRBD1 (6 bases). The germline gives CDR1 MNHNY, CDR2 SVGAGI (reference sequence). This CDR3 is built from 15 residues. V was clipped by 7 bases and J by 3 bases, with 16 bases between them.

The chain links TRBV5-1 to TRBJ1-6; D unresolved. CDR3 length equals 15 residues. Trimming pared 0 bases from V and 7 bases from J, leaving 11 bases between. Germline V lookup: CDR1 SGHRS, CDR2 YFSETQ. CDR3 bases: TGCGCCAGCAGCTTGGGCACAGACCAGAATTCACCCCTCCACTTT. Protein: CASSLGTDQNSPLHF.

The chain combines TRBV7-2 with TRBJ2-2; 7 bases are a match to TRBD1. Trimming took 4 bases from V and 6 from J; bases not matched to a gene: 2. The germline CDR1 and CDR2 sequences are SGHTA and FQGNSA. This CDR3 has 13 residues. CDR3 loop: CASSSDRAGELFF. CDR3 sequence (DNA): TGTGCCAGCAGCTCTGACAGGGCCGGGGAGCTGTTTTTT. The variable domain in full, completed from reference TRBV7-2 and TRBJ2-2, reads GAGVSQSPSNKVTEKGKDVELRCDPISGHTALYWYRQSLGQGLEFLIYFQGNSAPDKSGLPSDRFSAERTGGSVSTLTIQRTQQEDSAVYLCASSSDRAGELFFGEGSRLTVL.

The chain is built from TRBV6-6 and TRBJ1-4; 7 bases match TRBD1. CDR3 length: 15 residues. V shed 5 bases and J 5 bases; nucleotides not matched to a gene: 8. The germline gives CDR1 MNHNY, CDR2 SVGAGI (reference sequence). CDR3 nucleotide sequence: TGTGCCAGCAGTCTCACCGGGACAGAGAATGAAAAACTGTTTTTT. The encoded protein is CASSLTGTENEKLFF.

The count of this clone is one. The CDR3 is CASSSWTGGHNIYGYTF. DNA for the CDR3: TGTGCCAGCAGCTCATGGACAGGGGGCCACAACATCTATGGCTACACCTTC. The chain carries TRBV7-9 and TRBJ1-2; 11 nucleotides agree with TRBD1. Germline V lookup: CDR1 SEHNR, CDR2 FQNEAQ (reference sequence). V lost 4 bases to trimming and J lost 4 bases; unmatched junction nucleotides: 11. The CDR3 has 17 amino acids.

The chain combines TRBV4-1 with TRBJ1-1; 8 nucleotides match TRBD1. Looked up from germline, CDR1 is MGHRA and CDR2 is YSYEKL. The CDR3 consists of 15 residues. The junction had 6 bases not matched to a gene; V was cut back by 3 bases and J by 3 bases. CDR3 in amino acids: CASSQIDRGDTEAFF. CDR3 coding DNA: TGCGCCAGCAGCCAGATAGACAGGGGCGACACTGAAGCTTTCTTT.

The chain is built from TRBV11-3 and TRBJ2-5; weak D call: TRBD1 (7 bases). Germline CDR1 reads SGHNT; CDR2 reads YENEEA. V lost 5 bases and J lost 0, with 19 bases in between. The CDR3 contains 17 residues. The CDR3 DNA follows: TGTGCCAGCAGCCTAGGCGGACCAGGGGGGCACCAAGAGACCCAGTACTTC. It encodes CASSLGGPGGHQETQYF. Full variable domain (remainder filled in from reference TRBV11-3 and TRBJ2-5): EAGVVQSPRYKIIEKKQPVAFWCNPISGHNTLYWYLQNLGQGPELLIRYENEEAVDDSQLPKDRFSAERLKGVDSTLKIQPAELGDSAVYLCASSLGGPGGHQETQYFGPGTRLLVL.

This chain connects TRBV7-9 to TRBJ1-2; D is perhaps TRBD1 (6 bases). The V gene lost 1 base and the J gene lost 2 bases, with 17 bases spanning the gap. This CDR3 region has 17 residues. Germline CDR1 is SEHNR and CDR2 is FQNEAQ (reference sequence). This chain's CDR3 is CASSLEDSAGANYGYTF. DNA of the CDR3: TGTGCCAGCAGCTTAGAGGATTCGGCAGGGGCCAACTATGGCTACACCTTC.

V gene TRBV18 combines with J gene TRBJ2-1; a possible D gene is TRBD1 (6 bases). The V gene's germline CDR1 is KGHSH and CDR2 LQKENI. V lost 6 bases and J lost 8, with 8 bases in between. CDR3 length equals 11 residues. CDR3 protein: CASSSGDEQFF. The CDR3 region has the DNA TGTGCCAGCTCCTCAGGGGATGAGCAGTTCTTC.

The table lists this clone with a few counts. This sequence joins TRBV3-1 (or the pseudogene TRBV3-2) and TRBJ1-2; D is possibly TRBD1 (5 bases). CDR3 size: 14 residues. Trimming cost V 3 bases and J 8 bases, with 16 bases left between them. CDR1 LGHDT and CDR2 YNNKEL come from the germline V gene (reference sequence). The CDR3 DNA reads TGTGCCAGCAGCCAGTACTCGGGTGGGACCGGCTACACCTTC. Its protein is CASSQYSGGTGYTF.

This clone showed up many times. This sample also contains other DNA sequences that code for the same CDR3. The chain employs TRBV7-2 and TRBJ2-3; D gene uncertain. The CDR3 sequence is 12 residues long. The germline V gene has CDR1 SGHTA and CDR2 FQGNSA. Trimming left V 2 bases short and J 4 bases short, with 4 bases between. The DNA for the CDR3 is TGTGCCAGCAGCTTATTTGCAGATACGCAGTATTTT. Residues: CASSLFADTQYF.

Remarks on this clone: One end of the junction is discordant with germline, which a read error may explain. The rearrangement uses TRBV11-2 and TRBJ1-2; no definite D call. CDR3 length: 13 amino acids. Germline V gene sequence: CDR1 SGHAT, CDR2 FQNNGV. Written as DNA, the CDR3 is TGTGCCAGCAGCTTAGGCCGCTCCTATCGCTACACCTTC. It is translated as CASSLGRSYRYTF.

The J gene is TRBJ2-7, the V gene TRBV6-6; D is ambiguous. The V end was cut by 5 bases, the J end by 6 bases, with 14 bases between. The CDR3 is made up of 13 amino acids. Germline loops: CDR1 MNHNY, CDR2 SVGAGI (reference sequence). This CDR3 reads CASSPGPPGEQYF. CDR3 nucleotide sequence: TGTGCCAGCAGTCCCGGACCCCCGGGCGAGCAGTACTTC.

The CDR3 bases are TGTGCCAGCAGCACCGACTATAACGGTTCACCCCTCCACTTT. It is translated as CASSTDYNGSPLHF. The chain carries TRBV7-2 and TRBJ1-6, with D unclear. Trimming stripped 5 bases from V and 9 bases from J, with 14 bases between. CDR1 SGHTA and CDR2 FQGNSA come from the germline V gene. The CDR3 loop spans 14 amino acids.

The chain employs TRBV18 and TRBJ2-6; possibly TRBD1 or TRBD2 for D (5 bases each). V lost 6 bases, J lost 2 bases, and 17 bases lay in between. CDR3 length: 17 residues. CDR1 is KGHSH, CDR2 LQKENI, per germline. The CDR3 DNA reads TGTGCCAGCTCCGCCCCAGGGACGGGAACTGGGGCCAACGTCCTGACTTTC. This codes for CASSAPGTGTGANVLTF. The whole variable domain, filled in from reference TRBV18 and TRBJ2-6, reads NAGVMQNPRHLVRRRGQEARLRCSPMKGHSHVYWYRQLPEEGLKFMVYLQKENIIDESGMPKERFSAEFPKEGPSILRIQQVVRGDSAAYFCASSAPGTGTGANVLTFGAGSRLTVL.

The chain joins TRBV9 to TRBJ2-7; the D call may be TRBD1 or TRBD2 (7 bases each). Germline V gene data show CDR1 as SGDLS and CDR2 as YYNGEE. V lost 2 bases, J lost 4 bases, and 10 bases lay in between. The CDR3 consists of 13 residues. For the CDR3, the DNA is TGTGCCAGCAGCGTCCAGGGGGGGTACGAGCAGTACTTC. It is translated as CASSVQGGYEQYF. Supplemented by reference TRBV9 and TRBJ2-7, the full variable domain reads DSGVTQTPKHLITATGQRVTLRCSPRSGDLSVYWYQQSLDQGLQFLIQYYNGEERAKGNILERFSAQQFPDLHSELNLSSLELGDSALYFCASSVQGGYEQYFGPGTRLTVT.